This TCR beta chain appears in the sequencing data of a study of T cell repertoires in cytomegalovirus infection. Study-wide background: HLA-C-restricted CMV epitopes, recently identified, and well-studied HLA-B-restricted ones were used by the study. Evidence of both CMV infection and a matching HLA type came from public TCR beta signatures.

V lost 5 bases, J lost 3 bases, and 6 bases stayed unmatched. Per germline, CDR1 SGHTA and CDR2 FQGNSA. CDR3 size: 15 residues. This clonotype was observed a few times. The antigen remains undetermined. TCRdb re-analysed the reads in MiXCR, keeping a single row per CDR3 protein. The table lists 160,000 or so distinct CDR3 sequences, roughly 20% of them singletons. Source: CD8+ T cells from cultured PBMCs, taken from culture after CMV antigen stimulation. This receptor was obtained from a human donor in good health (CMV status not recorded). Some clones in this sample may be carry-over from other donors' samples. This chain uses TRBV7-2 with TRBJ2-7; TRBD2 matches at 11 bases. This CDR3 reads CASSRPGTSGYEQYF. The CDR3 DNA reads TGTGCCAGCAGCCGACCGGGGACTAGCGGCTACGAGCAGTACTTC.